The 20 T cell receptor beta chains below were found in one sample sequenced in a study of control samples from healthy donors and cancer patients. The repertoire was sequenced with immunoSEQ multiplex PCR; TCRdb's copy has only in-frame clones and lacks some. The table has some 150,000 clones, over 95% seen once. Sequencing was done on a sample of blood. The receptors derive from a woman under 40 in good health.

The chain recombines TRBV5-1 with TRBJ1-5, with D maybe TRBD1 (5 bases). The CDR3 is made up of 15 amino acids. Germline V gene data show CDR1 as SGHRS and CDR2 as YFSETQ. V lost 2 bases, J lost 2 bases, and 11 bases lay in between. The CDR3 region is CASSLSAGRNQPQHF. Written as DNA, the CDR3 is TGCGCCAGCAGCTTATCTGCAGGGCGCAATCAGCCCCAGCATTTT.

The gene calls are TRBV28 and TRBJ2-7, with 8 bases matching TRBD1. V was pared by 10 bases and J by 7 bases, with 15 bases of the junction left unmatched. The germline V gene has CDR1 MDHEN and CDR2 SYDVKM. The CDR3 loop spans 14 amino acids. The DNA for the CDR3 is TGTGCCACCTCGATCGGCAGGGGGCGTGGGGAGCAGTACTTC. This translates into CATSIGRGRGEQYF.

The chain is built from TRBV5-1 and TRBJ1-1; D is perhaps TRBD1 (5 bases). The length of the CDR3 is 15 residues. Trimming shortened V by 0 bases and J by 1 base, and 10 bases separated the two germline ends. CDR1 is SGHRS, CDR2 YFSETQ, per germline. The DNA of the CDR3 is TGCGCCAGCAGCTTGGCAGGGATTACGAACACTGAAGCTTTCTTT. This encodes CASSLAGITNTEAFF.

CDR3 amino acids: CASSEYPWNRRNQPQHF. The CDR3 DNA reads TGTGCCAGCAGTGAATACCCATGGAATAGGCGCAATCAGCCCCAGCATTTT. The V gene is TRBV2, the J gene TRBJ1-5; D unclear. Germline assignment: CDR1 SNHLY and CDR2 FYNNEI. The CDR3 sequence is 17 residues long. Trimming took off 2 bases at V and 2 bases at J, with 16 bases between the two ends. The full variable domain, with the rest looked up from reference TRBV2 and TRBJ1-5, is EPEVTQTPSHQVTQMGQEVILRCVPISNHLYFYWYRQILGQKVEFLVSFYNNEISEKSEIFDDQFSVERPDGSNFTLKIRSTKLEDSAMYFCASSEYPWNRRNQPQHFGDGTRLSIL.

The chain employs TRBV30 and TRBJ1-6; D gene ambiguous. The germline V and J ends were trimmed by 3 bases and 0 bases, with 6 bases remaining between them. Germline loops: CDR1 GTSNPN, CDR2 SVGIG (reference sequence). This CDR3 spans 14 amino acids. CDR3: CAWSTISYNSPLHF. The CDR3 region has the DNA TGTGCCTGGAGCACGATCTCCTATAATTCACCCCTCCACTTT.

This clone has only a few counts. The same CDR3 also results from other DNA sequences found in this sample. The rearrangement uses TRBV3-1 (or the pseudogene TRBV3-2) and TRBJ2-7; D is ambiguous. The CDR3 sequence is 11 residues long. Germline CDR1 is LGHDT and CDR2 is YNNKEL (reference sequence). The V and J ends lost 5 bases and 3 bases respectively, with 5 bases between them. CDR3 bases: TGTGCCAGCAGCTCCATCTACGAGCAGTACTTC. Translating it yields CASSSIYEQYF.

The rearrangement links TRBV19 to TRBJ2-2; weak D call: TRBD2 (5 bases). Germline loops: CDR1 LNHDA, CDR2 SQIVND (reference sequence). This CDR3 is 14 amino acids long. Trimming took 6 bases from V and 6 from J, leaving 14 bases between them. The CDR3 nucleotides read TGTGCCAGTAGGGTCCACGGAGGCGCCGGGGAGCTGTTTTTT. This encodes CASRVHGGAGELFF.

The DNA of the CDR3 is TGTGCCAGTAGTATTGGTAGCGGGGGGGCGACGGGAGAGACCCAGTACTTC. This encodes CASSIGSGGATGETQYF. The V gene is TRBV19, the J gene TRBJ2-5; 11 bases match TRBD2. This CDR3 is built from 17 residues. With 3 bases clipped from V and 4 bases from J, the junction kept 10 bases outside the gene matches. CDR1 is LNHDA, CDR2 SQIVND, per germline (reference sequence).

V usage is TRBV24-1 and J usage is TRBJ2-4; D gene unclear. Germline CDR1 reads KGHDR; CDR2 reads SFDVKD. The V end lost 5 bases, the J end lost 0 bases, and 10 bases lay between the germline ends. The CDR3 loop spans 15 amino acids. In nucleotides, the CDR3 is TGTGCCACCAGTGCGAATCCCTTAGCCAAAAACATTCAGTACTTC. Protein sequence: CATSANPLAKNIQYF.

The rearrangement uses TRBV2 and TRBJ2-3; 11 positions agree with TRBD2. The CDR3 sequence is 15 residues long. Trimming removed 4 bases from V and 2 bases from J; junction bases left unmatched: 2. Germline loops: CDR1 SNHLY, CDR2 FYNNEI. The CDR3: CASSGGLADTDTQYF. CDR3 DNA sequence: TGTGCCAGCAGTGGGGGACTAGCGGACACAGATACGCAGTATTTT.

The V call is TRBV10-3, the J call TRBJ1-6, with 8 bases that match TRBD1. The germline gives CDR1 ENHRY, CDR2 SYGVKD. V lost 2 bases and J lost 5; bases outside the gene matches: 2. The CDR3 length is 15 residues. As DNA, the CDR3 is TGTGCCATCAGTGAGAGGGGACAGGATAATTCACCCCTCCACTTT. Its protein product is CAISERGQDNSPLHF.

V usage is TRBV9 and J usage is TRBJ1-1; TRBD1 might be the D (6 bases). CDR1 SGDLS and CDR2 YYNGEE come from the germline V gene. This CDR3 spans 14 amino acids. V lost 1 base, J lost 10 bases, and 17 bases lay in between. CDR3 region: CASSVHAQGGGAFF. CDR3 sequence (DNA): TGTGCCAGCAGCGTACACGCCCAAGGGGGGGGAGCTTTCTTT.

The chain carries TRBV4-1 and TRBJ1-4; TRBD1 might be the D (6 bases). CDR3 length: 16 residues. Germline V gene lookup returns CDR1 MGHRA and CDR2 YSYEKL. V was pared by 0 bases and J by 8 bases, with 16 bases between. The CDR3 is CASSQDSGGVGEKLFF. CDR3 bases: TGCGCCAGCAGCCAAGATTCGGGGGGCGTAGGGGAAAAACTGTTTTTT.

The V call is TRBV7-9, the J call TRBJ2-3, with a weak D call TRBD2 (6 bases). The V gene's germline CDR1 is SEHNR and CDR2 FQNEAQ (reference sequence). With 3 bases removed from V and 1 base from J, the gap between germline ends came to 8 bases. The CDR3 is 14 amino acids. CDR3 protein: CASSLSGGTDTQYF. The CDR3, as DNA: TGTGCCAGCAGCTTGTCGGGGGGCACAGATACGCAGTATTTT.

The chain joins TRBV27 to TRBJ2-7; D perhaps matches TRBD1 (6 bases). In germline, CDR1 is MNHEY, CDR2 SMNVEV (reference sequence). The CDR3 has 13 residues. The V end was cut by 3 bases, the J end by 2 bases, with 8 bases between. The CDR3 DNA follows: TGTGCCAGCAGTTTGGGGGCTCCCTACGAGCAGTACTTC. It yields the protein CASSLGAPYEQYF.

This chain joins TRBV2 and TRBJ2-7; D possibly corresponds to TRBD2 (6 bases). With 0 bases removed from V and 7 bases from J, the gap between germline ends came to 19 bases. The CDR3 sequence is 16 residues long. The germline V gene has CDR1 SNHLY and CDR2 FYNNEI. The CDR3 is CASSEARTNLRGEQYF. The DNA for the CDR3 is TGTGCCAGCAGTGAAGCAAGGACTAACCTACGAGGGGAGCAGTACTTC.

J is TRBJ1-2 and V is TRBV19; 8 bases match TRBD1. The J segment lost 2 bases and the V segment lost 2 bases, leaving 4 bases of the junction unmatched. Per germline, CDR1 LNHDA and CDR2 SQIVND (reference sequence). The CDR3 has 15 amino acids. CDR3 nucleotides: TGTGCCAGTAGTATAAGTAACAGGGGGAACTATGGCTACACCTTC. Translating it yields CASSISNRGNYGYTF.

The chain uses TRBV25-1 and TRBJ2-7; 7 nucleotides line up with TRBD2. This CDR3 has 14 residues. Germline V gives CDR1 MGHDK, CDR2 SYGVNS. V gave up 6 bases and J gave up 1 base; unmatched junction bases: 6. The CDR3 here is CASSPTGLSYEQYF. The CDR3 nucleotides read TGTGCCAGCAGCCCTACGGGACTATCCTACGAGCAGTACTTC.

The rearrangement links TRBV7-3 to TRBJ2-3; the match to TRBD1 covers 10 bases. The CDR3 has 15 amino acids. Trimming took 4 bases from V and 1 from J; bases not matched to a gene: 2. The germline CDR1 and CDR2 sequences are SGHTA and FQGTGA. The CDR3 is CASSSGTGGTDTQYF. The CDR3 DNA reads TGTGCCAGCAGCTCTGGGACAGGGGGCACAGATACGCAGTATTTT.

This clone has just one count. This chain connects TRBV5-5 to TRBJ1-5; no definite D call. This CDR3 is built from 14 residues. From germline, CDR1 is SGHKS and CDR2 YYEKEE (reference sequence). The V gene lost 1 base and the J gene lost 0 bases, with 5 bases spanning the gap. The CDR3 sequence: CASSLWGSNQPQHF. DNA of the CDR3: TGTGCCAGCAGCTTGTGGGGTAGCAATCAGCCCCAGCATTTT.